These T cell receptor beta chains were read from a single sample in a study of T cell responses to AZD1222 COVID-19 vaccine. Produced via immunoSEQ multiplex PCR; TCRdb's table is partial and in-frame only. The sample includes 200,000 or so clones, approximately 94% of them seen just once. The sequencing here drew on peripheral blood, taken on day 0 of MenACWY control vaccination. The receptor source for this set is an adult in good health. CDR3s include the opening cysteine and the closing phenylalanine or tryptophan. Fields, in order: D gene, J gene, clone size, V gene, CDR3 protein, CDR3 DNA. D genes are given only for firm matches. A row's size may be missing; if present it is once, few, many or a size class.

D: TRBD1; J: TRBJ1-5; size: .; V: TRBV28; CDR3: CASSFLRQGGQPQHF; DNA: TGTGCCAGCAGTTTTCTTAGACAGGGCGGGCAGCCCCAGCATTTT
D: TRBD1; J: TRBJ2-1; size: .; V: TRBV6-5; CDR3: CASSSQGAAYNEQFF; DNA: TGTGCCAGCAGTTCCCAGGGGGCGGCCTACAATGAGCAGTTCTTC
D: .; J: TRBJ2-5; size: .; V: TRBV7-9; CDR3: CASGLGGYQETQYF; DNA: TGTGCCAGCGGCCTTGGGGGATACCAAGAGACCCAGTACTTC
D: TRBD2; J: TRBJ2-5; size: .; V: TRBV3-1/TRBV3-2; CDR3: CASGSGGAGETQYF; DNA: TGTGCCAGCGGAAGCGGGGGGGCCGGAGAGACCCAGTACTTC
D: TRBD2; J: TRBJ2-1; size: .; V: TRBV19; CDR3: CASSITSGGWFSLEQFF; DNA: TGTGCCAGTAGTATCACTAGCGGGGGGTGGTTCTCTCTTGAGCAGTTCTTC
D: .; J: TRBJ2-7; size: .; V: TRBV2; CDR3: CASTQGYSYEQYF; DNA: TGTGCCAGCACGCAGGGTTACTCCTACGAGCAGTACTTC
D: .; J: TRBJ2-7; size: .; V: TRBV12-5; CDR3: CASGPGTPPYEQYF; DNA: TGTGCTAGTGGCCCCGGGACCCCCCCCTACGAGCAGTACTTC
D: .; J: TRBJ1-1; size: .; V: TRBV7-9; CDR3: CASSPAAGIGTEAFF; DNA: TGTGCCAGCAGCCCGGCGGCGGGAATCGGCACTGAAGCTTTCTTT
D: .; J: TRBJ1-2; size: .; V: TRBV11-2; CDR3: CASSFIPGGLATNYGYTF; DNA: TGTGCCAGCAGCTTCATTCCCGGGGGCCTAGCCACTAACTATGGCTACACCTTC
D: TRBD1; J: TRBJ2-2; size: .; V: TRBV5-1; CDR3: CASSFRFGTGGHGELFF; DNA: TGCGCCAGCAGCTTTAGGTTCGGGACAGGGGGCCACGGGGAGCTGTTTTTT
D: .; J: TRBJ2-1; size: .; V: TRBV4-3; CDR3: CASSQGRGRIDEQFF; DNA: TGCGCCAGCAGCCAAGGGCGGGGGCGTATCGATGAGCAGTTCTTC
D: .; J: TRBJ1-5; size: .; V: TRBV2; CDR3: CASSEWVFNSNQPQHF; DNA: TGTGCCAGCAGTGAATGGGTGTTTAATAGCAATCAGCCCCAGCATTTT
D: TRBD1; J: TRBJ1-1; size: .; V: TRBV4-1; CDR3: CASSPIKGQRNEAFF; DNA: TGCGCCAGCAGCCCAATAAAGGGACAGCGCAATGAAGCTTTCTTT
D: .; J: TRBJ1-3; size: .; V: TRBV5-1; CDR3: CASRPSSGNTIYF; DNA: TGCGCCAGCAGACCGAGCTCTGGAAACACCATATATTTT
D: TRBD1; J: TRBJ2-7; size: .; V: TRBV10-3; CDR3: CAISERSGGIVEQYF; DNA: TGTGCCATCAGTGAGAGATCAGGGGGCATCGTCGAGCAGTACTTC
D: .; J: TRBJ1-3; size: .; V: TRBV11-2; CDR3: CASSSDSGPSGNTIYF; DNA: TGTGCCAGCAGCTCCGACAGCGGCCCTTCTGGAAACACCATATATTTT
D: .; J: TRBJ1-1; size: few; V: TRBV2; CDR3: CASSESTEAFF; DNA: TGTGCCAGCAGTGAAAGCACTGAAGCTTTCTTT